Shown below are 10 T cell receptor beta chains from a single sample sequenced in a study of OX40 agonist ivuxolimab in advanced cancers. Profiled with immunoSEQ multiplex PCR; TCRdb holds only in-frame clones, not every one. The table has tens of thousands of clones, roughly nine tenths seen once. Sequenced here: CD4+ or CD8+ T cells sorted from blood, sampled in a trial of the OX40 agonist ivuxolimab. Every receptor here comes from an adult with an advanced solid tumor such as melanoma, head and neck, liver or kidney cancer.

The rearrangement links TRBV10-3 to TRBJ2-3, with 8 bases fitting TRBD1. Germline V gene lookup returns CDR1 ENHRY and CDR2 SYGVKD. The CDR3 is made up of 16 amino acids. V lost 4 bases, J lost 2 bases, and 8 bases stayed unmatched. The CDR3 DNA is TGTGCCATCAGTGCCAACAGGGGGAGTCACACAGATACGCAGTATTTT. Its translation: CAISANRGSHTDTQYF.

The chain uses TRBV4-1 and TRBJ2-7, with D perhaps matching TRBD2 (7 bases). The CDR3 is 16 residues long. From germline, CDR1 is MGHRA and CDR2 YSYEKL. Between the trimmed V and J ends, which lost 1 base and 9 bases, there was a span of 22 bases. CDR3 amino acids: CASSQVPWRGPIRQYF. CDR3 coding DNA: TGCGCCAGCAGCCAAGTTCCATGGCGGGGGCCCATAAGGCAGTACTTC.

The count of this clone is one. The V call is TRBV5-1, the J call TRBJ2-1; tentatively, D is TRBD2 (5 bases). The germline gives CDR1 SGHRS, CDR2 YFSETQ. The CDR3 runs 15 residues. V lost 3 bases and J 7 bases, leaving 17 bases between the germline ends. In DNA, the CDR3 is TGCGCCAGCAGCTCCGTAGCGTTTCAAGGGAATGAGCAGTTCTTC. It codes for CASSSVAFQGNEQFF.

The chain links TRBV10-3 to TRBJ2-7, with 7 bases matching TRBD1. The V gene's germline CDR1 is ENHRY and CDR2 SYGVKD. The junction had 6 bases not matched to a gene; V was cut back by 6 bases and J by 1 base. CDR3 length: 14 residues. The chain's CDR3 is CAIRNGTVSYEQYF. The CDR3 DNA reads as TGTGCCATCAGGAACGGGACAGTATCCTACGAGCAGTACTTC.

In regard to this clone: The same CDR3 also results from other DNA sequences found in this sample. The V call is TRBV29-1, the J call TRBJ1-1; 8 nucleotides agree with TRBD1. This CDR3 has 12 amino acids. Looked up from germline, CDR1 is SQVTM and CDR2 is ANQGSEA. Losses at the gene ends were 4 bases for V and 6 bases for J; bases not matched to a gene: 4. CDR3: CSVGQGASEAFF. The CDR3 nucleotides are TGCAGCGTTGGTCAGGGGGCGTCTGAAGCTTTCTTT.

This clone was counted a single time. V and J are TRBV2 and TRBJ1-5, with no clear D. In germline, CDR1 is SNHLY, CDR2 FYNNEI. V was pared by 6 bases and J by 3 bases, with 9 bases between. The CDR3 is made up of 13 amino acids. The chain's CDR3 is CASRVEYNQPQHF. Written as DNA, the CDR3 is TGTGCCAGCAGGGTTGAATACAATCAGCCCCAGCATTTT.

The chain links TRBV27 to TRBJ2-5; the D gene is possibly TRBD1 (6 bases). The CDR3 runs 15 residues. The germline CDR1 and CDR2 sequences are MNHEY and SMNVEV (reference sequence). V was shortened by 5 bases and J by 0 bases, with 13 bases between the two germline ends. The CDR3 DNA follows: TGTGCCAGCAGTACCTTCCAGGGGTACCAAGAGACCCAGTACTTC. Encoded protein: CASSTFQGYQETQYF.

V is TRBV5-1 and J is TRBJ2-1; 11 nucleotides line up with TRBD2. Germline loops: CDR1 SGHRS, CDR2 YFSETQ. The CDR3 extends over 15 amino acids. After removal of 4 bases from V and 6 bases from J, the junction contained 6 bases not matched to a gene. CDR3 in DNA: TGCGCCAGCAGCCCGCTTAGCGGGGGGGCCAATGAGCAGTTCTTC. This translates into CASSPLSGGANEQFF.

This clone was counted a few times. The chain recombines TRBV27 with TRBJ2-7; D remains unclear. Germline V gene sequence: CDR1 MNHEY, CDR2 SMNVEV (reference sequence). Trimming removed 5 bases at V and 2 bases at J, with 10 bases between. This CDR3 has 13 amino acids. CDR3 amino acids: CASSLVFTYEQYF. The CDR3, as DNA: TGTGCCAGCAGTCTCGTCTTTACCTACGAGCAGTACTTC.

The chain recombines TRBV6-1 with TRBJ2-3; 7 bases align to TRBD1. Losses at the gene ends were 4 bases for V and 9 bases for J; bases not matched to a gene: 7. CDR1 and CDR2 (germline): MNHNS, SASEGT. CDR3 size: 13 residues. The CDR3 DNA follows: TGTGCCAGCAGTGGACAGGGTGGAGCGACGCAGTATTTT. Encoded protein: CASSGQGGATQYF.